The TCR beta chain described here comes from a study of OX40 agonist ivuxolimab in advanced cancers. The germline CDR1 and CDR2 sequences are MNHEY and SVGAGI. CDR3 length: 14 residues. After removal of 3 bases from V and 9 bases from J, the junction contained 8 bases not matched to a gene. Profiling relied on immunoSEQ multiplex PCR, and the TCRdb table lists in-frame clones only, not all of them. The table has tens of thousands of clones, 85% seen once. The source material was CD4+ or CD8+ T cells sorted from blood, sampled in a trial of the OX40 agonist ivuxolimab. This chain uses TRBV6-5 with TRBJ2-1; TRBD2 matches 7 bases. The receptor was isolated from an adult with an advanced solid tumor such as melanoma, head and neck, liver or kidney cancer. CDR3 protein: CASSYGGSSSEQFF. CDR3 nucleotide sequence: TGTGCCAGCAGTTATGGCGGGAGCTCGAGTGAGCAGTTCTTC.